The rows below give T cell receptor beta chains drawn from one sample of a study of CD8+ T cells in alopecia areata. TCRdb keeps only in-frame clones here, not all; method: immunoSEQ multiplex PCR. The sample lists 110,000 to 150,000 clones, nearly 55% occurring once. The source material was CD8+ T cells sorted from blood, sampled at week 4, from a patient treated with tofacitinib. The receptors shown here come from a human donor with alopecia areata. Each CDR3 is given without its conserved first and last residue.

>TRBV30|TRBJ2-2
AWSVSTPGELF
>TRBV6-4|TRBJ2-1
ASSDGLAGNEQF
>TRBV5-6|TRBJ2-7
ASSWDRGYEQY
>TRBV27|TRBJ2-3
ASISYQGASDTQY
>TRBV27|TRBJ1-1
ASSLAWGMNTEAF
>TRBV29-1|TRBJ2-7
SVGGGSSYEQY
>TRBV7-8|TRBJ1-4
ASSLPRQGETNEKLF
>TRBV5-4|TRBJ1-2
ASKGQDYGYT
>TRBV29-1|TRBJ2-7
SVEVGRGVSYEQY
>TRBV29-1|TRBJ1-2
SVEPANYGYT
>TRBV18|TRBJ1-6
ASSRSDSYNSPLH
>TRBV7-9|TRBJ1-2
ASSLGTVGGYT
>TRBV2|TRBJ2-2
ASSEWLAGTGELF
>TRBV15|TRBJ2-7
ATSRGRDRVVEQY
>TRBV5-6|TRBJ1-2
ASSIQAPYGYT
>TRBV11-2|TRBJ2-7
ASSPSLYEQY
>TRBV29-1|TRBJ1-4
SAFWEKLF
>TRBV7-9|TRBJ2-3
ASSLGSGATDTQY
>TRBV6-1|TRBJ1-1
ASSEGDSSGTEAF
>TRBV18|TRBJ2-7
ASSPLWRSSSSSYEQY
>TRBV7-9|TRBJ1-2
ASSLSVGPADDYGYT
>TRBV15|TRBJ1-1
ATKNRGKNTEAF
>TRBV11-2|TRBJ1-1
ASSHYRDTEAF
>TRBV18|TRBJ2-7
ASSPRPGAESYEQY
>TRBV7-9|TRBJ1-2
ASSEKERYGYT
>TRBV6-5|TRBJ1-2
ASTSGTAWYGYT
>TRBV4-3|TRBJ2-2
ASSHRLATGELF
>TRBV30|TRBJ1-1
ACWRAMNTEAF
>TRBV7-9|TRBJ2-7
ASSLDGSYEQY
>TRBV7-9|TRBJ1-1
ASRKGPEAEAF
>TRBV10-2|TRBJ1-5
ASSDWGLSNQPQH
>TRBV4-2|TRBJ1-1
ASSPGGVNTEAF
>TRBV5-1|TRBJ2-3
ASSPYRDTDTDTQY
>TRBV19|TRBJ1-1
ASSIDRSGSNTEAF
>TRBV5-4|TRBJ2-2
ASSRTGTNTGELF
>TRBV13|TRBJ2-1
ASSSSSSYNEQF
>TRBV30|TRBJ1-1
AWSWRQAEAF
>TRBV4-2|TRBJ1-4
ASSQDLEREKLF
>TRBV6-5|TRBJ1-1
ASSGAGYEAF
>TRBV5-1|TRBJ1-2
ASSLLGLDGYT
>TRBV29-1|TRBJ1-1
SALGGLDTEAF
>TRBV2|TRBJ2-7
ASKPGEGFEQY
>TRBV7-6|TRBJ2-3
ASSLRTGVDTQY
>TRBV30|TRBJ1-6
AWSGVNSPLH
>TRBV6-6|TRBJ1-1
ASSYTNTEAF
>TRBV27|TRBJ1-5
ASSFGGNQPQH
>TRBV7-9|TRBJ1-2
ASSLGTGANYGYT
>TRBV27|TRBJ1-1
ASSLEWNTEAF
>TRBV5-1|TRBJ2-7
ASSKGSSEQY
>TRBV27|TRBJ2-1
ASSPDNYNEQF
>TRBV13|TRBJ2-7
ASSKDRDYEQY
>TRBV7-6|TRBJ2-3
ASSPGQTRADTQY
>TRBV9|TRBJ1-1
ASSVVTGQRAF
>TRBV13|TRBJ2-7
ASSPPGTGTHEQY
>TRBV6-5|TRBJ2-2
ASSVAANTGELF
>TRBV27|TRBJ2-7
ASSSPRVGEQY
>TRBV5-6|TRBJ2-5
ASSPPGEQETQY
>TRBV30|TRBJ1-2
AWSAGDTANYGYT
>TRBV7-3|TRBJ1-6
ASSLAPGGNSPLH